The sequence of this TCR beta chain was determined in a study of metastatic and nonmetastatic thyroid tumors (dated by TCRdb to about 2020). Broadly, across the study: Repertoires were compared across peripheral blood and tumor or nodule tissue samples from malignant and benign thyroid patients. What the authors observed across the whole study: In both blood and tumor samples, TCR beta diversity was reported to be significantly higher in malignant tumors than in benign nodules.

Preparation of the library involved PCR. The run used an Illumina HiSeq 4000. High-throughput sequencing was used to profile the TCR beta-chain CDR3 region of each patient. As for the authors' bioinformatics: CDR3 differences across clinicopathological groups were used to build a classifier for discriminating distant-metastatic papillary thyroid cancer patients. To measure repertoire diversity the researchers used the Shannon index, while the Morisita-Horn index served to gauge how similar the tumor and blood repertoires were. TCRdb reprocessed the public reads (quality trimming at Q25 with fastp, clone calling with MiXCR) and kept in-frame beta chains. The V and J calls were not made by the authors but by TCRdb's processing. This sample holds 37,000 or so clones; roughly 17% were observed only once. Roughly 5.6% of the sample lies in the top ten. The CDR3 contains 18 residues, cysteine and phenylalanine counted. This entry keeps only the CDR3 DNA: 54 bases, framed from base 1. V loses 0 bases at its end and J loses 5 bases; junction bases beyond the gene matches: 11. CDR1 and CDR2, looked up from the germline V gene, are MNHEY and SVGAGI.

This clone was seen repeatedly, ten times or more. This clone's antigen is unknown. Base quality data are lacking; no much larger clone is found one base away. None of the patients had been given any treatment before thyroid surgery. Using T-cell receptor beta sequencing, the study looked back at clinical samples from patients collected from about 2011 to 2019. In this chain, TRBV6-5 is recombined with TRBJ2-5, with 11 middle bases fitting TRBD2. This TCR derives from a male donor with papillary thyroid cancer or a benign thyroid nodule (not recorded which). Some clones in this sample may be carry-over from other donors' samples. The material sequenced was blood. The CDR3 protein is CASSYSNLLAGGTETQYF. The DNA sequence follows: TGTGCCAGCAGTTACTCGAATCTATTAGCGGGAGGGACGGAGACCCAGTACTTC.